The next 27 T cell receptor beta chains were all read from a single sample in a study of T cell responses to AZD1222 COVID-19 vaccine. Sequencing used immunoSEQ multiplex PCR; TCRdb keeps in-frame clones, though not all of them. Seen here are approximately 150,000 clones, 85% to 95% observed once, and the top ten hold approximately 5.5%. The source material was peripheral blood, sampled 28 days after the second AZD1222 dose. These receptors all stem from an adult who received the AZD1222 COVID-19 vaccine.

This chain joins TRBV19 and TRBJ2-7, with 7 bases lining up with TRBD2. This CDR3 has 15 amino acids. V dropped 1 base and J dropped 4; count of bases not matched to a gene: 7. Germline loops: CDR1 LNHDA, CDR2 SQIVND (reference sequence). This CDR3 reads CASSIVGGGPYEQYF. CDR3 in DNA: TGTGCCAGTAGTATAGTTGGGGGAGGGCCGTACGAGCAGTACTTC. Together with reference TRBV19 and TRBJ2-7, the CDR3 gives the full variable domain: DGGITQSPKYLFRKEGQNVTLSCEQNLNHDAMYWYRQDPGQGLRLIYYSQIVNDFQKGDIAEGYSVSREKKESFPLTVTSAQKNPTAFYLCASSIVGGGPYEQYFGPGTRLTVT.

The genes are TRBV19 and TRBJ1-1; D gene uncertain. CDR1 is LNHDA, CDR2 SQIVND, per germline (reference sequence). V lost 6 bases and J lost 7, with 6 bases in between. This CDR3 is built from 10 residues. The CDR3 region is CASRAGEAFF. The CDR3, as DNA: TGTGCCAGTAGGGCAGGTGAAGCTTTCTTT.

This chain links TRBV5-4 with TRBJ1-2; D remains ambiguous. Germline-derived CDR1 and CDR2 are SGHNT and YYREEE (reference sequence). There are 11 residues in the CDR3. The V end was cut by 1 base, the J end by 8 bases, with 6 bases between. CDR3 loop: CASSLSHGYTF. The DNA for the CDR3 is TGTGCCAGCAGCTTGTCCCACGGCTACACCTTC. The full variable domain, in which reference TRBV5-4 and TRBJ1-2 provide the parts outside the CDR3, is ETGVTQSPTHLIKTRGQQVTLRCSSQSGHNTVSWYQQALGQGPQFIFQYYREEENGRGNFPPRFSGLQFPNYSSELNVNALELDDSALYLCASSLSHGYTFGSGTRLTVV.

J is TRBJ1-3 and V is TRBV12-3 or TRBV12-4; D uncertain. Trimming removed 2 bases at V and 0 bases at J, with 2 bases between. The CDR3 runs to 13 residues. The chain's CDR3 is CASSLISGNTIYF. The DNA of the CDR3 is TGTGCCAGCAGTTTAATCTCTGGAAACACCATATATTTT.

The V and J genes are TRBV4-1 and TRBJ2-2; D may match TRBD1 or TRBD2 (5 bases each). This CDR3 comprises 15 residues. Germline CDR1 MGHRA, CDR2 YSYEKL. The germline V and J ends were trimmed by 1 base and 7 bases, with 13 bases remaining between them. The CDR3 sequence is CASSQAERGYGELFF. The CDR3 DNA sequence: TGCGCCAGCAGCCAAGCCGAGAGGGGTTACGGGGAGCTGTTTTTT.

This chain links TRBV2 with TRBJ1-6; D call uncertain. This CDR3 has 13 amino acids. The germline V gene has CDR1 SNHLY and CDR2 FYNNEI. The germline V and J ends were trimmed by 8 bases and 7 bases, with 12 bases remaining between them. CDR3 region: CASGRTLNSPLHF. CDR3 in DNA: TGTGCCAGCGGGAGGACTTTAAATTCACCCCTCCACTTT.

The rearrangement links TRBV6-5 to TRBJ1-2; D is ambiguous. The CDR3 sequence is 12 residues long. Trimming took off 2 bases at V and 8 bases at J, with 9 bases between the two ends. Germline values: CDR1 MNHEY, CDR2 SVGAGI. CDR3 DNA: TGTGCCAGCAGTTACCCGGGAGGCGGCTACACCTTC. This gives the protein CASSYPGGGYTF.

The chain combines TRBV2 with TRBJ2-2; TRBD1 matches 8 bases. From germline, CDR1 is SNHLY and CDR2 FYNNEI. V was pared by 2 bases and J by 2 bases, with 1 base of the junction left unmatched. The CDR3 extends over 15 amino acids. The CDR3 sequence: CASSEQGANTGELFF. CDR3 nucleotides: TGTGCCAGCAGTGAACAGGGGGCCAACACCGGGGAGCTGTTTTTT.

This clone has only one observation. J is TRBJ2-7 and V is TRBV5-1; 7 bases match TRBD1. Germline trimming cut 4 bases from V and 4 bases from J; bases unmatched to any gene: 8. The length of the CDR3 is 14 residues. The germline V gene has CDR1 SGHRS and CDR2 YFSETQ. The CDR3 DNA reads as TGCGCCAGCAGCCCCACAGGGGAAGGTTACGAGCAGTACTTC. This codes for CASSPTGEGYEQYF.

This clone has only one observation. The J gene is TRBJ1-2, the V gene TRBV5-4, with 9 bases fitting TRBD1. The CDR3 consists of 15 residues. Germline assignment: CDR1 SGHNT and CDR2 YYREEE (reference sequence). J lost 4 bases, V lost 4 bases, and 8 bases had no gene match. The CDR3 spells CASSKWDRETYGYTF. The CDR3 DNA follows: TGTGCCAGCAGCAAATGGGACAGGGAGACCTATGGCTACACCTTC.

The CDR3 DNA is TGTGCCAGCAGCGTAGGGGGGACGTTGGATGAGCAGTTCTTC. Amino acids: CASSVGGTLDEQFF. The chain recombines TRBV9 with TRBJ2-1, with D possibly called TRBD1 or TRBD2 (5 bases each). CDR1 SGDLS and CDR2 YYNGEE come from the germline V gene. CDR3 length: 14 amino acids. The V gene lost 0 bases and the J gene lost 8 bases, with 12 bases spanning the gap.

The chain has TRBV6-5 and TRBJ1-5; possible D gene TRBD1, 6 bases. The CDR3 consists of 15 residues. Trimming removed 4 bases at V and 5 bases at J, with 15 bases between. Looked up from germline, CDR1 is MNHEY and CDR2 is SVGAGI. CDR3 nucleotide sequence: TGTGCCAGCAGTTTACAGGGAGGGCTTTATCAGCCCCAGCATTTT. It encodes CASSLQGGLYQPQHF.

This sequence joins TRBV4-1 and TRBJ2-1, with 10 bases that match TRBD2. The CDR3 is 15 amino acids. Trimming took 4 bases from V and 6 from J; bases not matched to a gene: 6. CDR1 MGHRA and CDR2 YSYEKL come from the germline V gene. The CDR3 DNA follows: TGCGCCAGCAGCCCTCCGGGACTAGCGTTCAATGAGCAGTTCTTC. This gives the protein CASSPPGLAFNEQFF.

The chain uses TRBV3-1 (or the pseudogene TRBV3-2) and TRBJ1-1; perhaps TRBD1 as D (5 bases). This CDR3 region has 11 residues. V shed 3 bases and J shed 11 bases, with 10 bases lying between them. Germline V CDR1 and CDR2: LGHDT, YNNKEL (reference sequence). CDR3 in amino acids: CASSHVEGAFF. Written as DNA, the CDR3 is TGTGCCAGCAGCCACGTTGAGGGGGCTTTCTTT.

The CDR3 region has the DNA TGTGCCAGTAGTCTACGACAGGGCGGGGGATCCTATGGCTACACCTTC. Amino acids: CASSLRQGGGSYGYTF. The V and J genes are TRBV19 and TRBJ1-2; TRBD1 matches at 7 bases. The germline gives CDR1 LNHDA, CDR2 SQIVND (reference sequence). The junction had 13 bases not matched to a gene; V was cut back by 5 bases and J by 4 bases. The length of the CDR3 is 16 residues.

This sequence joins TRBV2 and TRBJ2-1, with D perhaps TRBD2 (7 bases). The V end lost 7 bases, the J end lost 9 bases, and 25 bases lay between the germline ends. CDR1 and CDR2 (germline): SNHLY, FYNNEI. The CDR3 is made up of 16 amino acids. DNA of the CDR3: TGTGCCAGCACCTTGGGGGGGGGCTCCAACTTAGGTGAGCAGTTCTTC. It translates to CASTLGGGSNLGEQFF.

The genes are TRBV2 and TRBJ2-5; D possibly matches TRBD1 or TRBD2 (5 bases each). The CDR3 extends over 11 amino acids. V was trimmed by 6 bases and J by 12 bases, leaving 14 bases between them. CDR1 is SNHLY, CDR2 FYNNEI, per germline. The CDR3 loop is CASRDRGIEYF. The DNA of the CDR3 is TGTGCCAGCAGAGACCGGGGCATTGAGTACTTC. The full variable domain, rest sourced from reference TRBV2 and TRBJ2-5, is EPEVTQTPSHQVTQMGQEVILRCVPISNHLYFYWYRQILGQKVEFLVSFYNNEISEKSEIFDDQFSVERPDGSNFTLKIRSTKLEDSAMYFCASRDRGIEYFGPGTRLLVL.

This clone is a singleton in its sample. CDR3 region: CASSLKGRSSYNEQFF. DNA for the CDR3: TGTGCCAGCAGTTTAAAGGGAAGAAGCTCCTACAATGAGCAGTTCTTC. This chain links TRBV27 with TRBJ2-1; no definite D call. Germline V gene sequence: CDR1 MNHEY, CDR2 SMNVEV (reference sequence). V lost 2 bases to trimming and J lost 0 bases, with 11 bases between them. The CDR3 length is 16 residues.

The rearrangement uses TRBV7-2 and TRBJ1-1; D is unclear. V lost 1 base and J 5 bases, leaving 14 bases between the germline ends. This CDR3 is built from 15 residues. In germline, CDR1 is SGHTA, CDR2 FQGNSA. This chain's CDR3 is CASSLDSRKGTEAFF. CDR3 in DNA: TGTGCCAGCAGCTTAGACTCGAGAAAGGGAACTGAAGCTTTCTTT.

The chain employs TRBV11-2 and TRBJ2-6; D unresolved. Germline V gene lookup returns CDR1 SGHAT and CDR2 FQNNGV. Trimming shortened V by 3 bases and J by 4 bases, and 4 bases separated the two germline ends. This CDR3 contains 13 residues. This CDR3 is CASSFSGANVLTF. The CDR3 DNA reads TGTGCCAGCAGCTTCAGCGGGGCCAACGTCCTGACTTTC. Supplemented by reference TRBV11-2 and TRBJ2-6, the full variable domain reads EAGVAQSPRYKIIEKRQSVAFWCNPISGHATLYWYQQILGQGPKLLIQFQNNGVVDDSQLPKDRFSAERLKGVDSTLKIQPAKLEDSAVYLCASSFSGANVLTFGAGSRLTVL.

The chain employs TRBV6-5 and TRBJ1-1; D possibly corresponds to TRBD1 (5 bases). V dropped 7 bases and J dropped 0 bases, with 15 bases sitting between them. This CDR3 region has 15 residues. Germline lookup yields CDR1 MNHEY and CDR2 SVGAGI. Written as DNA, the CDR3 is TGTGCCAGCATGAGAGGGGATGGCCTGAACACTGAAGCTTTCTTT. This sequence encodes CASMRGDGLNTEAFF.

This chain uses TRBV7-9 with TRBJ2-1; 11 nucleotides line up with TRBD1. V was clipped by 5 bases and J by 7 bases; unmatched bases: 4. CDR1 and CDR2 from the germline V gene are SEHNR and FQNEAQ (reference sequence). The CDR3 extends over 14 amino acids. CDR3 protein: CASSPRDRGNEQFF. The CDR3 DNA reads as TGTGCCAGCAGCCCCCGGGACAGGGGGAATGAGCAGTTCTTC.

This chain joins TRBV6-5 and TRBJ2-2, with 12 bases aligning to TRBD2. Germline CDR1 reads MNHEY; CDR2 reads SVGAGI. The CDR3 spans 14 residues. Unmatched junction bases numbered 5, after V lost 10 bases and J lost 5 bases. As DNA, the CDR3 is TGTGCCACCCTACTAGCGGGAGGAACCGGGGAGCTGTTTTTT. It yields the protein CATLLAGGTGELFF.

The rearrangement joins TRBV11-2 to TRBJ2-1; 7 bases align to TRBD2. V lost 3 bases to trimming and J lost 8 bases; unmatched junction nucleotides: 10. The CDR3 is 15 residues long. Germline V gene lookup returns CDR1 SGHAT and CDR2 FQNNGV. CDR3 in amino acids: CASSFSSGMLDEQFF. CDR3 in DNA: TGTGCCAGCAGCTTCTCTAGCGGCATGTTAGATGAGCAGTTCTTC.

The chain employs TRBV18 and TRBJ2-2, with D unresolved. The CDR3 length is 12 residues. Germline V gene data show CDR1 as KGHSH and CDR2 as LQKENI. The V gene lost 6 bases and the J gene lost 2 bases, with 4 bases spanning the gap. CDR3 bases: TGTGCCAGCTCGGTAAACACCGGGGAGCTGTTTTTT. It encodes CASSVNTGELFF.

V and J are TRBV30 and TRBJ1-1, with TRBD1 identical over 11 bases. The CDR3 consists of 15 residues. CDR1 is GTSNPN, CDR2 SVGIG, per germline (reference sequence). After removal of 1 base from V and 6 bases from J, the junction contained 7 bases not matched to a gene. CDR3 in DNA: TGTGCCTGGAGTGCACGGGACAGGGGGTTCGCTGAAGCTTTCTTT. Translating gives CAWSARDRGFAEAFF. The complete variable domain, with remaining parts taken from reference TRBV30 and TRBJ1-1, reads SQTIHQWPATLVQPVGSPLSLECTVEGTSNPNLYWYRQAAGRGLQLLFYSVGIGQISSEVPQNLSASRPQDRQFILSSKKLLLSDSGFYLCAWSARDRGFAEAFFGQGTRLTVV.

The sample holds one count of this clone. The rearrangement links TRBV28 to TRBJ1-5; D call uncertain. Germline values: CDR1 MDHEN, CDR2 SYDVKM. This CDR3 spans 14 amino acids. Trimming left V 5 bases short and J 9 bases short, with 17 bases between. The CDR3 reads CASSAVTMLGPQHF. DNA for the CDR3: TGTGCCAGCAGTGCTGTCACAATGTTAGGGCCCCAGCATTTT.